This is a list of T cell receptor beta chains from one sample in a study of cytomegalovirus exposure and HLA in healthy donors. Sequencing was performed with immunoSEQ multiplex PCR; in TCRdb, only in-frame clones are kept and a portion is missing. Of 200,000 or so clones in the sample, roughly 80% were seen once. Sequencing was performed on PBMCs. These TCRs come from a man aged 35-49 years in good health and CMV-seronegative. Each CDR3 is given with its conserved first and last residue. A D gene is named only where the DNA matches it firmly. The size field is filled for only some rows; it gives once, few, many or a size class.

len	abundance	v_gene	j_gene	d_gene	CDR3aa	CDR3nt
13	-	TRBV7-6	TRBJ1-2	-	CASSPQGNYGYTF	TGTGCCAGCAGCCCACAGGGAAACTATGGCTACACCTTC
15	once	TRBV11-3	TRBJ2-1	-	CASSLDGSSYNEQFF	TGTGCCAGCAGCTTAGATGGGAGCTCCTACAATGAGCAGTTCTTC
13	few	TRBV2	TRBJ1-2	-	CASSPPRSYGYTF	TGTGCCAGCAGTCCCCCTCGGAGCTATGGCTACACCTTC
16	-	TRBV28	TRBJ2-5	-	CASSLVKGGARGTQYF	TGTGCCAGCAGTTTAGTAAAGGGCGGAGCCCGGGGGACCCAGTACTTC
15	-	TRBV6-5	TRBJ2-7	TRBD1	CASSYRPGGGYEQYF	TGTGCCAGCAGTTACCGGCCAGGGGGCGGTTACGAGCAGTACTTC
14	-	TRBV11-2	TRBJ1-1	-	CASSFSTGNTEAFF	TGTGCCAGCAGCTTTAGCACGGGGAACACTGAAGCTTTCTTT
14	-	TRBV13	TRBJ1-2	-	CASSLGGRDYGYTF	TGTGCCAGCAGCCTCGGGGGGCGGGACTATGGCTACACCTTC
14	-	TRBV5-1	TRBJ2-7	TRBD2	CASSPGTTSYEQYF	TGCGCCAGCAGCCCAGGGACTACCTCCTACGAGCAGTACTTC
14	-	TRBV10-3	TRBJ2-2	TRBD1	CATIGTALGGELFF	TGTGCCACCATTGGGACAGCTCTGGGCGGGGAGCTGTTTTTT
17	-	TRBV4-1	TRBJ1-6	-	CASSLKYEGSYNSPLHF	TGCGCCAGCAGCCTTAAGTACGAGGGCTCCTATAATTCACCCCTCCACTTT
13	once	TRBV6-6	TRBJ2-7	-	CASSYSIPYEQYF	TGTGCCAGCAGTTACTCTATCCCCTACGAGCAGTACTTC
17	-	TRBV13	TRBJ2-1	TRBD2	CASSLGLAGGPNNEQFF	TGTGCCAGCAGCTTAGGTCTAGCGGGGGGGCCCAACAATGAGCAGTTCTTC
13	-	TRBV2	TRBJ1-1	-	CASSGTDYTEAFF	TGTGCCAGCAGTGGGACAGATTACACTGAAGCTTTCTTT
13	-	TRBV4-2	TRBJ2-7	-	CASSQGVGAEQYF	TGTGCCAGCAGCCAAGGGGTGGGGGCCGAGCAGTACTTC
15	few	TRBV4-1	TRBJ2-1	TRBD2	CASGTSGSEGNEQFF	TGCGCCAGCGGGACTAGCGGGAGTGAAGGCAATGAGCAGTTCTTC
14	-	TRBV9	TRBJ2-7	TRBD2	CATSRGLAGFEQYF	TGTGCCACCTCGAGAGGACTAGCGGGGTTCGAGCAGTACTTC
12	-	TRBV7-2	TRBJ1-6	-	CASSHRNSPLHF	TGTGCCAGCAGCCATCGGAATTCACCCCTCCACTTT
17	-	TRBV11-2	TRBJ1-2	-	CASSPTLSRQGLSGYTF	TGTGCCAGCAGCCCTACCCTTTCTCGGCAGGGTTTATCTGGCTACACCTTC
13	few	TRBV7-2	TRBJ1-1	-	CASSPSVNTEAFF	TGTGCCAGCAGCCCTTCAGTAAACACTGAAGCTTTCTTT
12	-	TRBV6-5	TRBJ1-1	-	CASIRDNTEAFF	TGTGCCAGCATACGGGATAACACTGAAGCTTTCTTT